A single sample is the source of the 19 T cell receptor beta chains below, sequenced in a study of cytomegalovirus exposure and HLA in healthy donors. A multiplex PCR was run with 60 Vbeta primers and 13 Jbeta primers. Only in-frame clones appear in the TCRdb table, and some are missing; sequencing was by immunoSEQ multiplex PCR. The sample holds 150,000 to 200,000 clones, around 81% seen once. Sequencing input: PBMCs. These receptors all come from a man aged 18 to 30 in good health and CMV-seronegative.

The chain couples TRBV18 to TRBJ1-1; D is possibly TRBD1 (5 bases). This CDR3 has 14 amino acids. Germline V gene lookup returns CDR1 KGHSH and CDR2 LQKENI. Trimming took off 0 bases at V and 10 bases at J, with 15 bases between the two ends. CDR3 residues: CASSPPSQGGVAFF. The CDR3 DNA sequence: TGTGCCAGCTCACCACCTTCGCAGGGCGGGGTAGCTTTCTTT.

The rearrangement joins TRBV28 to TRBJ2-1; a weak D match, TRBD2 (5 bases). This CDR3 spans 16 amino acids. In germline, CDR1 is MDHEN, CDR2 SYDVKM. The germline V and J ends were trimmed by 1 base and 4 bases, with 14 bases remaining between them. The CDR3 region is CASSLSRTLKYNEQFF. CDR3 in DNA: TGTGCCAGCAGTTTATCTCGGACTCTGAAATACAATGAGCAGTTCTTC.

On this clone itself: The junction differs from germline at one of its ends, possibly a read error. The chain joins TRBV7-7 to TRBJ2-3; TRBD1 is a possible D gene (6 bases). The CDR3 runs 14 residues. Germline assignment: CDR1 SSHAT and CDR2 FNYEAQ (reference sequence). CDR3 DNA sequence: TGTGCTAGCAGCGGCAGGACAGCTACAGATACGCAGTATTTT. This gives the protein CASSGRTATDTQYF.

The J gene is TRBJ1-6, the V gene TRBV7-6; 7 bases are shared with TRBD1. Germline trimming cut 1 base from V and 8 bases from J; bases unmatched to any gene: 5. This CDR3 comprises 15 residues. The V gene's germline CDR1 is SGHVS and CDR2 FNYEAQ. The CDR3 is CASSLGKGADSPLHF. The CDR3 coding sequence is TGTGCCAGCAGCTTAGGGAAGGGGGCCGATTCACCCCTCCACTTT.

The V and J genes are TRBV10-3 and TRBJ1-1; 7 bases align to TRBD1. This CDR3 has 15 residues. Germline V gene sequence: CDR1 ENHRY, CDR2 SYGVKD. J lost 0 bases, V lost 3 bases, and 4 bases had no gene match. This chain's CDR3 is CAISDYRGLNTEAFF. For the CDR3, the DNA is TGTGCCATCAGTGACTACAGGGGATTGAACACTGAAGCTTTCTTT.

This chain uses TRBV5-4 with TRBJ2-7, with 9 bases lining up with TRBD1. Losses at the gene ends were 1 base for V and 6 bases for J; bases not matched to a gene: 5. Germline V gives CDR1 SGHNT, CDR2 YYREEE (reference sequence). The CDR3 sequence is 14 residues long. The CDR3 DNA is TGTGCCAGCAGCTTGAACAGGGGGCTTGGCGAGCAGTACTTC. Residues: CASSLNRGLGEQYF.

The J gene is TRBJ2-2, the V gene TRBV5-4; TRBD1 agrees at 10 bases. The CDR3 spans 16 residues. Germline V CDR1 and CDR2: SGHNT, YYREEE (reference sequence). V was pared by 3 bases and J by 4 bases, with 6 bases of the junction left unmatched. The CDR3 loop reads CASSSGTGATTGELFF. The DNA for the CDR3 is TGTGCCAGCAGCTCCGGGACAGGGGCTACCACCGGGGAGCTGTTTTTT.

The chain has TRBV14 and TRBJ2-1; 13 bases agree with TRBD2. Germline V gives CDR1 SGHDN, CDR2 FVKESK. The CDR3 is 14 residues long. V dropped 4 bases and J dropped 9; count of bases not matched to a gene: 3. CDR3 protein: CASSRLAGGFEQFF. The CDR3 region has the DNA TGTGCCAGCAGCCGACTAGCGGGAGGCTTTGAGCAGTTCTTC.

The rearrangement links TRBV7-3 to TRBJ2-5; 13 bases map to TRBD2. CDR1 and CDR2 (germline): SGHTA, FQGTGA. This CDR3 has 17 amino acids. With V trimmed by 1 base and J by 4 bases, 6 bases remained unmatched. CDR3 sequence (DNA): TGTGCCAGCAGCTTAAGCCGACTAGCGGGAGGTGGAGAGACCCAGTACTTC. Encoded protein: CASSLSRLAGGGETQYF.

This clone has more than one count but fewer than ten. In the same sample, other DNA sequences code for this CDR3. The rearrangement joins TRBV6-4 to TRBJ2-1, with TRBD2 matching over 8 bases. This CDR3 spans 15 amino acids. Germline V gene lookup returns CDR1 MRHNA and CDR2 SNTAGT. J was trimmed by 4 bases and V by 0 bases; bases with no gene match: 2. The CDR3 here is CASSDSTGGYNEQFF. Written as DNA, the CDR3 is TGTGCCAGCAGTGACTCGACGGGAGGGTACAATGAGCAGTTCTTC.

The chain carries TRBV4-1 and TRBJ1-3; unclear D gene. The CDR3 contains 18 residues. Trimming pared 2 bases from V and 2 bases from J, leaving 19 bases between. Germline CDR1 MGHRA, CDR2 YSYEKL. CDR3 loop: CASSQLKMGGGAGNTIYF. CDR3 sequence (DNA): TGCGCCAGCAGCCAACTTAAAATGGGCGGAGGAGCTGGAAACACCATATATTTT.

This rearrangement joins TRBV27 to TRBJ1-6; 7 bases map to TRBD1. The V and J ends lost 3 bases and 7 bases, in that order; junction bases with no gene match: 9. The germline V gene has CDR1 MNHEY and CDR2 SMNVEV (reference sequence). This CDR3 is 16 amino acids long. The CDR3 DNA sequence: TGTGCCAGCAGTTTGACCGGAGGGACAGTCAATTCACCCCTCCACTTT. Protein product: CASSLTGGTVNSPLHF.

About this clone itself: At one end, the junction sequence differs from germline, possibly due to a read error. The chain employs TRBV4-3 and TRBJ2-7; unclear D gene. Germline V gene lookup returns CDR1 LGHNA and CDR2 YSLEER. This CDR3 is 14 amino acids long. The CDR3 protein is CAGSQAESSYEQYF. The CDR3, as DNA: TGCGCCGGCAGCCAGGCCGAAAGCTCCTACGAGCAGTACTTC.

This chain uses TRBV2 with TRBJ2-5, with 11 bases matching TRBD2. CDR1 SNHLY and CDR2 FYNNEI come from the germline V gene. The CDR3 contains 17 residues. V gave up 4 bases and J gave up 4 bases; unmatched junction bases: 11. In nucleotides, the CDR3 is TGTGCCAGCAGTGGACTAGCGGGGACCCCCACAGGAGAGACCCAGTACTTC. This translates into CASSGLAGTPTGETQYF.

The chain is built from TRBV6-5 and TRBJ2-1; D call uncertain. Germline lookup yields CDR1 MNHEY and CDR2 SVGAGI. Between the trimmed V and J ends, which lost 0 bases and 8 bases, there was a span of 17 bases. The CDR3 has 16 residues. CDR3: CASSYSGYHSPDEQFF. The CDR3 DNA sequence: TGTGCCAGCAGTTACTCCGGGTACCACTCCCCCGATGAGCAGTTCTTC.

The chain joins TRBV6-5 to TRBJ2-1; D is possibly TRBD2 (6 bases). The CDR3 covers 15 residues. Germline CDR1 is MNHEY and CDR2 is SVGAGI. V was clipped by 6 bases and J by 1 base, with 13 bases between them. CDR3: CASRLDYTSYNEQFF. CDR3 nucleotides: TGTGCCAGCAGGCTGGACTACACTTCCTACAATGAGCAGTTCTTC.

The CDR3 coding sequence is TGTGCCAGCAGCTCCCTGGCGGGGGGCCCAGATACGCAGTATTTT. Translating gives CASSSLAGGPDTQYF. The genes are TRBV6-1 and TRBJ2-3; TRBD2 agrees at 8 bases. V was clipped by 6 bases and J by 4 bases; unmatched bases: 9. Germline V gives CDR1 MNHNS, CDR2 SASEGT. CDR3 size: 15 residues.

The CDR3 DNA is TGTGCCAGCAGCGTTAGCGGGAGGGCCGCCGGGGAGCTGTTTTTT. Residues: CASSVSGRAAGELFF. V is TRBV9 and J is TRBJ2-2, with 11 nucleotides matching TRBD2. With V trimmed by 2 bases and J by 6 bases, 3 bases remained unmatched. The germline gives CDR1 SGDLS, CDR2 YYNGEE. The CDR3 has 15 residues.

The chain is built from TRBV27 and TRBJ1-1; D unresolved. CDR3 length: 14 residues. Per the germline V gene, CDR1 is MNHEY and CDR2 is SMNVEV (reference sequence). V was cut by 2 bases and J by 4 bases, with 11 bases left in between. The CDR3 nucleotides are TGTGCCAGCAGTTTAGGAGTTAGTGTCACTGAAGCTTTCTTT. Protein sequence: CASSLGVSVTEAFF.